Reported below is one T cell receptor (beta chain). How the authors handled the data: From reference gene primer amplification, estimates of nucleated cell counts were derived. Here immunoSEQ multiplex PCR was the method, and the copy in TCRdb shows in-frame clones only, minus some. That table gives V, J and clone size, and the DNA gave D and trimming. The sample includes around 300,000 clones, roughly 85% seen only once; the top ten take around 7.8%. V lost 6 bases and J lost 5, with 14 bases in between. This CDR3 has 15 residues. The V gene's germline CDR1 is MNHEY and CDR2 SVGAGI. This sample is part of a study of blood T cell repertoires in COVID-19. Looking at the study overall: The United States, Italy and Spain supplied acute and convalescent COVID-19 samples. Sources were T cells, B-cell-depleted T cells, or PBMCs; the material itself was cDNA or gDNA.

This clonotype originated in a human donor in a cohort sampled during active COVID-19. V is TRBV6-5 and J is TRBJ1-6; a possible D gene is TRBD1 (6 bases). The sequenced sample consisted of peripheral blood. The CDR3 here is CASSPWNRDNSPLHF. The DNA for the CDR3 is TGTGCCAGCAGCCCCTGGAACAGGGATAATTCACCCCTCCACTTT.